This T cell receptor beta chain was retrieved from a study of human T cells and chemical hapten exposure. Study as a whole: The variation in per-sample TCR yields arose mainly from small differences in pooled library volumes.

Germline lookup yields CDR1 SGDLS and CDR2 YYNGEE. The germline V and J ends were trimmed by 2 bases and 5 bases, with 13 bases remaining between them. The CDR3 length is 14 residues. As regards this clonotype: Its target is unknown.

Study results and limitations: Alopecia affecting every donor means their immune response may not match healthy people's. TCRs at high frequency, those above 1 in 1000, did not change with DPC sensitization.

As to time point: patch test 2, 6 weeks after DPC sensitization. Treatment noted: therapeutic diphenylcyclopropenone sensitization with weekly scalp DPC. Single cDNA molecules in the library carried unique molecular identifiers attached during preparation. TCRdb recomputed calls from the RACE reads with MiXCR, one row per CDR3 protein. This table has some 42,000 distinct CDR3 sequences, around 9% appearing once. The sample was whole blood, taken in connection with sensitization to the hapten diphenylcyclopropenone (DPC). The receptor comes from a middle-aged woman with alopecia areata. Some clones in this sample may be carry-over from other donors' samples. The chain links TRBV9 to TRBJ1-1, with D unresolved. DNA for the CDR3: TGTGCCAGCAGCGTGTCCCAGGTTAGGACTGAAGCTTTCTTT. Its translation: CASSVSQVRTEAFF.